The 22 T cell receptor beta chains below come from one sample, sequenced in a study of cytomegalovirus exposure and HLA in healthy donors. Amplification used 60 Vbeta primers and 13 Jbeta primers. Sequencing used immunoSEQ multiplex PCR; TCRdb keeps in-frame clones, though not all of them. There are roughly 100,000 clones in the sample; about 70% occur only once, and 2.6% lies in the top ten. The source material was PBMCs. The receptor source for this set is a man aged 50 to 59 in good health and CMV-seropositive.

The genes are TRBV11-2 and TRBJ2-1, with 8 bases fitting TRBD1. The CDR3 totals 13 residues. Germline values: CDR1 SGHAT, CDR2 FQNNGV. J gave up 9 bases and V 5 bases, and 6 bases lay outside the gene matches. CDR3 in amino acids: CASSPDRVGEQFF. In DNA, the CDR3 is TGTGCCAGCAGCCCGGACAGGGTTGGTGAGCAGTTCTTC.

The CDR3 DNA sequence: TGTGCCAGTTACAGGGGGCCCCACGAGCAGTACTTC. Its protein product is CASYRGPHEQYF. The rearrangement uses TRBV19 and TRBJ2-7; 9 nucleotides match TRBD1. This CDR3 has 12 amino acids. Germline lookup yields CDR1 LNHDA and CDR2 SQIVND (reference sequence). V shed 8 bases and J 5 bases; nucleotides not matched to a gene: 4.

As for this clone: One junction end does not reproduce the germline sequence, and a read error may be involved. The V call is TRBV18, the J call TRBJ1-1; 8 positions agree with TRBD1. Germline CDR1 reads KGHSH; CDR2 reads LQKENI. This CDR3 contains 16 residues. The CDR3 region has the DNA TGTGCCAACTCACCACTAACAGGGGGAAAGAACACTGAAGCTTTCTTT. As protein: CANSPLTGGKNTEAFF.

CDR3 loop: CAPPLGGDTGELFF. In nucleotides, the CDR3 is TGTGCCCCCCCATTGGGCGGGGACACCGGGGAGCTGTTTTTT. The chain carries TRBV5-4 and TRBJ2-2; weak D call: TRBD2 (6 bases). Per germline, CDR1 SGHNT and CDR2 YYREEE (reference sequence). This CDR3 is 14 amino acids long. Trimming took off 10 bases at V and 3 bases at J, with 16 bases between the two ends.

This chain joins TRBV14 and TRBJ2-3; possibly TRBD2 for D (5 bases). Germline V lookup: CDR1 SGHDN, CDR2 FVKESK. The CDR3 loop spans 14 amino acids. V was trimmed by 4 bases and J by 0 bases, leaving 8 bases between them. The CDR3 reads CASSPGLSTDTQYF. The CDR3 DNA reads TGTGCCAGCAGCCCCGGACTGAGCACAGATACGCAGTATTTT. Drawing the rest from reference TRBV14 and TRBJ2-3, the complete variable domain is EAGVTQFPSHSVIEKGQTVTLRCDPISGHDNLYWYRRVMGKEIKFLLHFVKESKQDESGMPNNRFLAERTGGTYSTLKVQPAELEDSGVYFCASSPGLSTDTQYFGPGTRLTVL.

This clone has a single count. The chain carries TRBV19 and TRBJ2-1; 10 bases are shared with TRBD2. Germline V gene data show CDR1 as LNHDA and CDR2 as SQIVND (reference sequence). The CDR3 loop spans 16 amino acids. V dropped 2 bases and J dropped 7; count of bases not matched to a gene: 8. The CDR3 here is CASSIMGLARANEQFF. The CDR3 nucleotides read TGTGCCAGTAGTATAATGGGACTAGCGAGGGCGAATGAGCAGTTCTTC.

For the CDR3, the DNA is TGTGCCAGCAGCCCCCATCGATTGCGGCGAGATACGCAGTATTTT. This translates into CASSPHRLRRDTQYF. The chain couples TRBV7-9 to TRBJ2-3, with D hard to call. In germline, CDR1 is SEHNR, CDR2 FQNEAQ (reference sequence). Between the trimmed V and J ends, which lost 5 bases and 5 bases, there was a span of 17 bases. The CDR3 totals 15 residues.

V gene TRBV5-1 combines with J gene TRBJ2-7; 7 bases line up with TRBD1. Trimming took 4 bases from V and 2 from J; bases not matched to a gene: 6. The germline CDR1 and CDR2 sequences are SGHRS and YFSETQ. The CDR3 is 14 residues long. The CDR3 nucleotides read TGCGCCAGCAGCGTGACAGGGTCCCCCTACGAGCAGTACTTC. This translates into CASSVTGSPYEQYF.

This clone was detected only once. This chain links TRBV21-1 with TRBJ1-5. TRBV21-1 is an annotated pseudogene. The CDR3 extends over 15 amino acids. In DNA, the CDR3 is TGTGCCAGCAGCATATTATCGGTATCGAGTCAGCCCCAGCATTTT. This gives the protein CASSILSVSSQPQHF.

The genes are TRBV7-9 and TRBJ1-1, with D perhaps TRBD1 (5 bases). CDR3 size: 16 residues. The germline V gene encodes CDR1 SEHNR and CDR2 FQNEAQ (reference sequence). V was pared by 2 bases and J by 4 bases, with 17 bases between. The CDR3, as DNA: TGTGCCAGCAGCTTAAATGACGGGACTATCGGCACTGAAGCTTTCTTT. Protein sequence: CASSLNDGTIGTEAFF.

The chain uses TRBV5-6 and TRBJ2-7, with 12 positions matching TRBD2. From germline, CDR1 is SGHDT and CDR2 YYEEEE. Germline trimming cut 0 bases from V and 5 bases from J; bases unmatched to any gene: 6. The CDR3 consists of 16 residues. The CDR3 bases are TGTGCCAGCAGCTTGGGACTAGCGGGAGTTTTCCACGAGCAGTACTTC. Protein: CASSLGLAGVFHEQYF.

The gene calls are TRBV2 and TRBJ2-7, with TRBD1 as a possible D gene (6 bases). The germline V gene encodes CDR1 SNHLY and CDR2 FYNNEI. With 6 bases removed from V and 3 bases from J, the gap between germline ends came to 9 bases. The CDR3 covers 12 residues. CDR3 protein: CASRRTDYEQYF. The CDR3 coding sequence is TGTGCCAGCAGGAGGACAGACTACGAGCAGTACTTC. The full variable domain, with the rest looked up from reference TRBV2 and TRBJ2-7, is EPEVTQTPSHQVTQMGQEVILRCVPISNHLYFYWYRQILGQKVEFLVSFYNNEISEKSEIFDDQFSVERPDGSNFTLKIRSTKLEDSAMYFCASRRTDYEQYFGPGTRLTVT.

The chain uses TRBV6-1 and TRBJ1-1; maybe TRBD1 (5 bases). This CDR3 is built from 15 residues. V shed 7 bases and J shed 3 bases, with 18 bases lying between them. Germline loops: CDR1 MNHNS, CDR2 SASEGT. CDR3 amino acids: CASNSGRGMDTEAFF. CDR3 nucleotide sequence: TGTGCCAGCAACTCGGGTCGGGGGATGGACACTGAAGCTTTCTTT.

The V call is TRBV5-1, the J call TRBJ1-1; D call uncertain. Between the trimmed V and J ends, which lost 0 bases and 6 bases, there was a span of 12 bases. The CDR3 has 14 residues. In germline, CDR1 is SGHRS, CDR2 YFSETQ. The CDR3 loop is CASSLDEPAAEAFF. CDR3 nucleotides: TGCGCCAGCAGCTTGGACGAGCCCGCGGCTGAAGCTTTCTTT. Using reference TRBV5-1 and TRBJ1-1 for the parts outside the CDR3, the full variable domain is KAGVTQTPRYLIKTRGQQVTLSCSPISGHRSVSWYQQTPGQGLQFLFEYFSETQRNKGNFPGRFSGRQFSNSRSEMNVSTLELGDSALYLCASSLDEPAAEAFFGQGTRLTVV.

The genes are TRBV5-8 and TRBJ2-7; weak D call: TRBD1 (6 bases). The length of the CDR3 is 15 residues. The germline V gene has CDR1 SGHTS and CDR2 YDEGEE. Deletions cut 0 bases from V and 1 base from J, with 11 bases between. In DNA, the CDR3 is TGTGCCAGCAGCTTGGCCGAGAGGGGGTCCTACGAGCAGTACTTC. Its protein is CASSLAERGSYEQYF.

This clone was found once. This CDR3 reads CASSEAPTGTWSYTF. In DNA form, the CDR3 reads TGTGCCAGCAGTGAAGCGCCGACAGGGACATGGAGCTACACCTTC. J is TRBJ1-2 and V is TRBV6-1, with 7 bases that match TRBD1. The CDR3 has 15 amino acids. Germline CDR1 and CDR2: MNHNS and SASEGT. The V and J ends lost 0 bases and 9 bases, in that order; junction bases with no gene match: 10.

This sequence joins TRBV9 and TRBJ2-1, with D maybe TRBD1 (6 bases). The germline V gene has CDR1 SGDLS and CDR2 YYNGEE. There are 16 residues in the CDR3. V shed 0 bases and J shed 1 base, with 11 bases lying between them. This chain's CDR3 is CASSVAGVSSYNEQFF. The CDR3 nucleotides are TGTGCCAGCAGCGTAGCAGGGGTATCATCCTACAATGAGCAGTTCTTC.

V usage is TRBV7-9 and J usage is TRBJ2-1; 8 bases are shared with TRBD2. Germline CDR1 reads SEHNR; CDR2 reads FQNEAQ (reference sequence). V lost 5 bases, J lost 5 bases, and 17 bases stayed unmatched. This CDR3 is built from 18 residues. CDR3 DNA: TGTGCCAGCAGCCCAGGGGCGGGAGGCCCTGGTGATAACAATGAGCAGTTCTTC. The encoded protein is CASSPGAGGPGDNNEQFF.

The rearrangement uses TRBV21-1 and TRBJ1-1. TRBV21-1 is an annotated pseudogene. This CDR3 has 17 residues. The CDR3 sequence is CASSTTSGGRANTEAFF. CDR3 in DNA: TGTGCCAGCAGCACAACCTCCGGGGGGAGGGCGAACACTGAAGCTTTCTTT.

This clone was observed a few times. The chain links TRBV10-3 to TRBJ2-3; 7 bases line up with TRBD1. Per germline, CDR1 ENHRY and CDR2 SYGVKD. The CDR3 is 14 residues long. Trimming took 8 bases from V and 3 from J; bases not matched to a gene: 8. The CDR3 sequence is CAILGTDGTDTQYF. CDR3 DNA: TGTGCCATCCTCGGGACAGATGGTACAGATACGCAGTATTTT.

Note on this clone: The missing conserved phenylalanine or tryptophan at the end of this CDR3 makes a read error likely. This rearrangement joins TRBV6-4 to TRBJ2-3; TRBD2 might be the D (5 bases). V lost 6 bases and J lost 2, with 9 bases in between. The CDR3 extends over 13 amino acids. Germline V lookup: CDR1 MRHNA, CDR2 SNTAGT. The CDR3 region has the DNA TGTGCCAGCAGCGCGACTACCACAGATACGCAGTATTCT. Residues: CASSATTTDTQYS.

V usage is TRBV4-1 and J usage is TRBJ2-6, with D tentatively TRBD1 (5 bases). The germline V gene encodes CDR1 MGHRA and CDR2 YSYEKL. V dropped 1 base and J dropped 5 bases, with 12 bases sitting between them. This CDR3 region has 16 residues. CDR3 bases: TGCGCCAGCAGCCAAGGGTGGGGCCCGTGGGCCAACGTCCTGACTTTC. Its protein is CASSQGWGPWANVLTF.